This TCR beta chain was sequenced during a study of T cell repertoires in cytomegalovirus infection. Looking at the study overall: Public TCR beta signatures were indicative of both CMV infection and a matching HLA type. Regarding the study as a whole: Dominant in the ex vivo response were TCR beta clonotypes restricted by HLA-C and specific for CMV. Using cumulative public TCR beta family frequency, the authors identified those who carried CMV together with the relevant HLA.

V was clipped by 3 bases and J by 2 bases; unmatched bases: 4. Germline V gene data show CDR1 as SGHTA and CDR2 as FQGNSA. There are 15 residues in the CDR3. TCRdb itself ran the reads through MiXCR, one entry per CDR3 protein. The data show about 230,000 distinct CDR3 sequences, approximately 6.7% seen once. This clonotype has a count of ten or more. Its antigen remains unidentified. Material for sequencing was PBMCs. This sequence was found in a human donor in good health (CMV status not recorded). Some clones in this sample may be carry-over from other donors' samples. This chain links TRBV7-2 with TRBJ2-5, with 9 bases fitting TRBD2. The DNA for the CDR3 is TGTGCCAGCAGCTTTCAGCGGGGGGTACAAGAGACCCAGTACTTC. Protein product: CASSFQRGVQETQYF.